This is a list of T cell receptor beta chains from one sample in a study of blood T cell repertoires in COVID-19. Clones were sequenced by immunoSEQ multiplex PCR, and TCRdb holds only the in-frame ones, with some missing. Found here are 150,000 or so clones, about 91% of them singletons; the top ten hold 10% to 13%. Sequencing was done on a sample of peripheral blood. The source is a man aged 50 or older with acute or convalescent COVID-19. Each CDR3 is given with its conserved first and last residue. A D gene is named only where the DNA matches it firmly. Only part of the rows carry a size: once, few, many, or a class if the clone is expanded.

TRBJ1-6,-,-,TRBV6-5,CASTRSSYNSPLHF,TGTGCCAGCACCCGGAGCTCCTATAATTCACCCCTCCACTTT
TRBJ2-7,-,TRBD2,TRBV19,CASSITSTSGGPRDEQYF,TGTGCCAGTAGTATCACCTCGACTAGCGGGGGGCCCCGCGACGAGCAGTACTTC
TRBJ2-2,-,-,TRBV24-1,CATRGVPGELFF,TGTGCCACCAGGGGAGTCCCCGGGGAGCTGTTTTTT
TRBJ1-2,-,TRBD1,TRBV18,CASSQGAGYGYTF,TGTGCCAGCTCACAGGGGGCTGGGTATGGCTACACCTTC
TRBJ2-2,-,-,TRBV24-1,CATSDLSGSGELFF,TGTGCCACCAGTGATCTCTCCGGGTCGGGGGAGCTGTTTTTT
TRBJ1-5,-,TRBD1,TRBV6-2/TRBV6-3,CASSYTQSTGTWDQPQHF,TGTGCCAGCAGTTACACGCAATCGACAGGGACTTGGGATCAGCCCCAGCATTTT
TRBJ1-1,once,-,TRBV28,CASTPGGILNTEAFF,TGTGCCAGCACCCCGGGGGGGATTCTTAACACTGAAGCTTTCTTT
TRBJ1-1,-,-,TRBV6-5,CASSFPGGTEAFF,TGTGCCAGCAGTTTCCCTGGGGGGACTGAAGCTTTCTTT
TRBJ2-1,-,TRBD2,TRBV10-2,CASNLSGSRNEQFF,TGCGCCAGCAATCTTAGCGGGAGTAGAAATGAGCAGTTCTTC
TRBJ1-1,-,-,TRBV28,CASSLRHLVVNTEAFF,TGTGCCAGCAGTTTAAGACATCTTGTTGTGAACACTGAAGCTTTCTTT
TRBJ2-5,-,-,TRBV5-6,CASNPPGAQETQYF,TGTGCCAGCAACCCCCCGGGAGCCCAAGAGACCCAGTACTTC
TRBJ2-3,-,-,TRBV12-5,CASGYNTDTQYF,TGTGCTAGTGGTTACAACACGGATACGCAGTATTTT
TRBJ1-1,-,-,TRBV6-5,CASSYSIRGDAFF,TGTGCCAGCAGTTACTCGATAAGGGGCGATGCTTTCTTT
TRBJ2-7,-,-,TRBV7-8,CASSLDGGAYEQYF,TGTGCCAGCAGCTTAGACGGCGGAGCCTACGAGCAGTACTTC
TRBJ1-5,few,-,TRBV3-1/TRBV3-2,CASSPGTGGNQPQHF,TGTGCCAGCAGCCCTGGGACTGGAGGCAATCAGCCCCAGCATTTT
TRBJ1-5,once,-,TRBV4-2,CASSQDLEQPQHF,TGTGCCAGCAGCCAAGATTTGGAGCAGCCCCAGCATTTT
TRBJ1-2,-,-,TRBV9,CASSVAPGAGYGYTF,TGTGCCAGCAGCGTAGCACCAGGGGCAGGGTATGGCTACACCTTC
TRBJ2-7,-,TRBD1,TRBV5-1,CASSPGDRATSYEQYF,TGCGCCAGCAGCCCCGGGGACAGGGCCACCTCCTACGAGCAGTACTTC
TRBJ1-3,-,TRBD1,TRBV5-1,CASSWGQSSGNTIYF,TGCGCCAGCAGCTGGGGACAGTCCTCTGGAAACACCATATATTTT
TRBJ1-4,-,-,TRBV5-5,CASSAGPQATNEKLFF,TGTGCCAGCAGCGCGGGACCCCAGGCAACTAATGAAAAACTGTTTTTT
TRBJ1-5,few,-,TRBV5-1,CASSPQGFNQPQHF,TGCGCCAGCAGCCCACAGGGTTTCAATCAGCCCCAGCATTTT
TRBJ1-1,-,-,TRBV5-1,CASSPEPADTEAFF,TGCGCCAGCAGCCCGGAGCCAGCGGACACTGAAGCTTTCTTT
TRBJ2-2,-,TRBD1,TRBV6-5,CATNTGTVTGELFF,TGTGCCACCAACACCGGGACAGTCACCGGGGAGCTGTTTTTT
TRBJ1-2,once,TRBD1,TRBV10-3,CAISVQGFGYTF,TGTGCCATCAGTGTACAGGGGTTTGGCTACACCTTC
TRBJ2-1,-,TRBD2,TRBV6-5,CASSRTSGNYNEQFF,TGTGCCAGCTCACGGACTAGCGGGAACTACAATGAGCAGTTCTTC
TRBJ2-5,-,TRBD1,TRBV30,CAWGEGAETQYF,TGTGCCTGGGGAGAGGGGGCAGAGACCCAGTACTTC
TRBJ2-7,once,-,TRBV10-1,CASSESRRSYEQYF,TGCGCCAGCAGTGAGTCTCGGCGGAGCTACGAGCAGTACTTC
TRBJ1-6,few,-,TRBV11-2,CASSFVAGESPLHF,TGTGCCAGCAGCTTTGTAGCAGGGGAATCACCCCTCCACTTT
TRBJ2-1,-,TRBD2,TRBV6-6,CASSLLGLAGGPRSINEQFF,TGTGCCAGCAGCCTATTGGGACTAGCGGGAGGACCCCGGTCTATCAATGAGCAGTTCTTC
TRBJ1-1,few,-,TRBV4-1,CASSQDDRFAEAFF,TGCGCCAGCAGCCAAGACGACAGGTTTGCTGAAGCTTTCTTT
TRBJ2-7,once,-,TRBV5-1,CASSFDGSNYEQYF,TGCGCCAGCAGCTTTGACGGGAGCAATTACGAGCAGTACTTC
TRBJ1-5,-,TRBD1,TRBV24-1,CATIRDRGQGSNQPQHF,TGTGCCACCATACGGGACAGGGGGCAGGGTAGCAATCAGCCCCAGCATTTT
TRBJ1-1,-,-,TRBV7-9,CASSFSLLGTEAFF,TGTGCCAGCAGCTTCTCCCTTCTCGGCACTGAAGCTTTCTTT
TRBJ2-3,-,TRBD2,TRBV4-2,CASSRRLAGTDTQYF,TGTGCCAGCAGCCGCAGACTAGCGGGCACAGATACGCAGTATTTT
TRBJ2-3,-,TRBD1,TRBV7-7,CASSKGQGDTQYF,TGTGCTAGCAGCAAGGGACAGGGAGATACGCAGTATTTT
TRBJ2-3,-,-,TRBV4-2,CASSQGLSTDTQYF,TGTGCCAGCAGCCAAGGACTTAGCACAGATACGCAGTATTTT
TRBJ2-3,-,-,TRBV5-1,CASSVGQPNTQYF,TGCGCCAGCAGCGTCGGACAGCCGAATACGCAGTATTTT
TRBJ2-6,-,-,TRBV5-1,CASSPGQTSGANVLTF,TGCGCCAGCAGTCCTGGACAGACCTCTGGGGCCAACGTCCTGACTTTC
TRBJ1-1,-,TRBD1,TRBV28,CASRFDRGRLTEAFF,TGTGCCAGCAGGTTCGACAGGGGGCGTCTTACTGAAGCTTTCTTT
TRBJ1-1,-,-,TRBV28,CASSFQGQGTEAFF,TGTGCCAGCAGTTTCCAGGGGCAGGGCACTGAAGCTTTCTTT
TRBJ2-7,-,TRBD1,TRBV11-2,CASSLGGQYEQYF,TGTGCCAGCAGCTTAGGGGGACAGTACGAGCAGTACTTC
TRBJ1-1,-,TRBD1,TRBV12-3/TRBV12-4,CASTLTGGTEAFF,TGTGCCAGCACCCTAACAGGGGGCACTGAAGCTTTCTTT
TRBJ2-2,-,TRBD1,TRBV11-3,CASSLGFDRGGGELFF,TGTGCCAGCAGCTTGGGTTTCGACAGGGGTGGCGGGGAGCTGTTTTTT
TRBJ1-2,-,-,TRBV6-4,CARRSGYTF,TGTGCCAGGAGGAGTGGCTACACCTTC
TRBJ2-7,-,TRBD2,TRBV9,CASSVGSSGRTLEQYF,TGTGCCAGCAGCGTAGGTAGTAGCGGGAGGACGCTAGAGCAGTACTTC
TRBJ2-5,-,TRBD2,TRBV5-1,CASSDPSGDLETQYF,TGCGCCAGCAGTGACCCTAGCGGGGATTTAGAGACCCAGTACTTC
TRBJ1-2,-,-,TRBV5-6,CASSLGRSGGYTF,TGTGCCAGCAGCTTGGGCCGGTCTGGTGGCTACACCTTC
TRBJ1-5,-,-,TRBV18,CASSPAGEQPQHF,TGTGCCAGCTCACCCGCAGGGGAGCAGCCCCAGCATTTT
TRBJ1-6,-,-,TRBV6-5,CASSYVNSPLHF,TGTGCCAGCAGTTATGTAAATTCACCCCTCCACTTT
TRBJ2-5,-,-,TRBV9,CASSAGMEETQYF,TGTGCCAGCAGCGCGGGGATGGAAGAGACCCAGTACTTC
TRBJ2-7,few,-,TRBV5-5,CASSLVGRGNEQYF,TGTGCCAGCAGCTTGGTTGGCAGGGGCAACGAGCAGTACTTC
TRBJ1-6,once,-,TRBV2,CASTQGSHNSPLHF,TGTGCCTCGACTCAGGGGTCTCATAATTCACCCCTCCACTTT
TRBJ2-7,-,TRBD1,TRBV27,CASSSMDRVKEQYF,TGTGCCAGCAGTTCGATGGACAGGGTAAAGGAGCAGTACTTC
TRBJ2-1,-,TRBD1,TRBV12-5,CASGLSPGQGAGNEQFF,TGTGCTAGTGGTTTGTCTCCGGGACAGGGGGCGGGCAATGAGCAGTTCTTC
TRBJ1-1,-,-,TRBV5-1,CASSTDSEHTEAFF,TGCGCCAGCAGCACGGACAGCGAACACACTGAAGCTTTCTTT
TRBJ1-5,-,TRBD1,TRBV12-5,CASAWDRLDNQPQHF,TGTGCTAGTGCCTGGGACAGACTTGACAATCAGCCCCAGCATTTT
TRBJ2-5,-,-,TRBV11-2,CASSLGQAKETQYF,TGTGCCAGCAGCTTAGGGCAGGCAAAAGAGACCCAGTACTTC
TRBJ1-2,-,-,TRBV19,CASSIEGAVRYTF,TGTGCCAGTAGTATTGAAGGGGCAGTTCGGTACACCTTC
TRBJ2-1,-,-,TRBV24-1,CATSLGGGGSYNEQFF,TGTGCCACCAGTCTAGGAGGGGGGGGCTCCTACAATGAGCAGTTCTTC